These 6 T cell receptor beta chains came from one sample sequenced in a study of blood T cell repertoires in COVID-19 (dated by TCRdb to the early 2020s). Library preparation used the immunoSEQ multiplex PCR assay. TCRdb limited this immuneACCESS table to in-frame rearrangements with V and J called. A share of clones is missing; checked studies link under half to unresolved V genes, and the rest is unexplained. Present in this sample are 70,000 or so clones, 85% to 90% of which were seen just once. Around 3.9% of the sample rests with the top ten. The source material was peripheral blood. These receptor sequences come from an older man with active COVID-19.

The chain joins TRBV6-1 to TRBJ1-2; tentatively, D is TRBD1 (5 bases). Germline values: CDR1 MNHNS, CDR2 SASEGT. V gave up 0 bases and J gave up 0 bases, with 14 bases separating them. The CDR3 consists of 17 residues. CDR3 sequence (DNA): TGTGCCAGCAGTGAAGCGGTGGGAGGGGCGGCTAACTATGGCTACACCTTC. This gives the protein CASSEAVGGAANYGYTF.

The chain has TRBV7-3 and TRBJ1-2, with D uncertain. V shed 1 base and J shed 4 bases, with 19 bases lying between them. The CDR3 totals 17 residues. Germline V gene sequence: CDR1 SGHTA, CDR2 FQGTGA. The CDR3 region has the DNA TGTGCCAGCAGCTTAAGTGGTGCGGCCCGAAACCTCTATGGCTACACCTTC. Its translation is CASSLSGAARNLYGYTF.

V and J are TRBV11-3 and TRBJ2-7; 13 positions match TRBD2. Germline lookup yields CDR1 SGHNT and CDR2 YENEEA. V was clipped by 4 bases and J by 0 bases; unmatched bases: 6. CDR3 size: 17 residues. CDR3 coding DNA: TGTGCCAGCAGCTCTGGGACTAGCGGGGCTAGCTCCTACGAGCAGTACTTC. This gives the protein CASSSGTSGASSYEQYF.

The chain combines TRBV24-1 with TRBJ2-1; 12 bases are a match to TRBD2. Per germline, CDR1 KGHDR and CDR2 SFDVKD. The CDR3 consists of 16 residues. V gave up 5 bases and J gave up 8 bases; unmatched junction bases: 9. CDR3: CATSGASGRAVDEQFF. CDR3 DNA: TGTGCCACCAGTGGGGCTAGCGGGAGGGCCGTGGATGAGCAGTTCTTC.

This clone was detected only once. Here the CDR3 reads CATQRHGDTQYF. CDR3 DNA sequence: TGTGCCACCCAGAGGCATGGGGATACGCAGTATTTT. The genes are TRBV15 and TRBJ2-3; no definite D call. CDR3 length: 12 residues. Deletions cut 8 bases from V and 6 bases from J, with 12 bases between. Per the germline V gene, CDR1 is LNHNV and CDR2 is YYDKDF (reference sequence).

The chain is built from TRBV6-2 or TRBV6-3 and TRBJ2-6; possibly TRBD1 for D (6 bases). CDR1 MNHEY and CDR2 SVGEGT come from the germline V gene. CDR3 length equals 15 residues. Deletions cut 2 bases from V and 6 bases from J, with 11 bases between. The CDR3 loop is CASSYGGPAANVLTF. As DNA, the CDR3 is TGTGCCAGCAGTTACGGGGGCCCAGCGGCCAACGTCCTGACTTTC.